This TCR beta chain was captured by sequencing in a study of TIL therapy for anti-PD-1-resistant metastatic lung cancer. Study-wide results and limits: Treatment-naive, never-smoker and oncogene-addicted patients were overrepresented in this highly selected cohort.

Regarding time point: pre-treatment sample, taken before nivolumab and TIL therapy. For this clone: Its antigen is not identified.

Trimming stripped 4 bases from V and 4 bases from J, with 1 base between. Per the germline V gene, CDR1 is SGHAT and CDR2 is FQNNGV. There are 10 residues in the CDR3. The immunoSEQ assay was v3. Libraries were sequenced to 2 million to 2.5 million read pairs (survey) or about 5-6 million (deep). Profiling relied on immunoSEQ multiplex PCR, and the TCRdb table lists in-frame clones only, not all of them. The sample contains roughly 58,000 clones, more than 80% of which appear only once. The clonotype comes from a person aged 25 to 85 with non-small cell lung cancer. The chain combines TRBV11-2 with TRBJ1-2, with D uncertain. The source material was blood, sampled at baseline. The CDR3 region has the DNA TGTGCCAGCAGCTCCTATGGCTACACCTTC. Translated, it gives CASSSYGYTF.